This T cell receptor (beta chain) was sequenced during a study of cytomegalovirus exposure and HLA in healthy donors. As for the study in general: In terms of ancestry, the Caucasian-associated cluster contained about 81% of the roughly 360 genotyped donors. Study-wide results and caveats: In a later analysis, TCR association rates varied by HLA locus: DRB1 most, HLA-C fewest. Reportedly, TCR beta sequences accurately predicted HLA-A and HLA-B alleles in most subjects.

Regarding this clone: Its antigen remains unidentified.

Unrecorded immune exposures were likely, despite nominal health at sampling. The PCR employed 60 Vbeta primers together with 13 Jbeta primers. TCRdb's table, derived via immunoSEQ multiplex PCR, lists solely in-frame clones and lacks some. This sample has some 200,000 clones, with approximately 78% found just once. This CDR3 region has 15 residues. The junction had 7 bases not matched to a gene; V was cut back by 2 bases and J by 3 bases. CDR1 and CDR2 (germline): SGHKS, YYEKEE (reference sequence). The source of this sequence is a woman aged 50 to 65 in good health and CMV-seropositive. Source material: PBMCs. The V gene is TRBV5-5, the J gene TRBJ2-7, with TRBD2 matching 8 bases. Written as DNA, the CDR3 is TGTGCCAGCAGCTTTTCCGGACTAGCCATCTACGAGCAGTACTTC. This codes for CASSFSGLAIYEQYF. Full variable domain (missing parts from reference TRBV5-5 and TRBJ2-7): DAGVTQSPTHLIKTRGQQVTLRCSPISGHKSVSWYQQVLGQGPQFIFQYYEKEERGRGNFPDRFSARQFPNYSSELNVNALLLGDSALYLCASSFSGLAIYEQYFGPGTRLTVT.